Sequencing of this TCR beta chain was carried out in a study of OX40 agonist ivuxolimab in advanced cancers. In the study overall: Patients received the agonistic anti-OX40 (CD134) antibody ivuxolimab. Earlier treatment with anti-PD-1, anti-PD-L1 or anti-CTLA-4 was permitted, and over 35% had received some. Partial responses occurred in three patients (one hepatocellular carcinoma, two cutaneous melanoma).

Findings and limits, study-wide: At 0.1 to 3.0 mg/kg and by week 6, clonal expansion occurred in CD4+ and CD8+ blood T cells.

A remark on this clone: What it recognizes is unknown.

Method: immunoSEQ multiplex PCR; TCRdb's copy keeps in-frame clones and lacks some. The table has some 64,000 clones, approximately 85% seen once. This CDR3 is built from 16 residues. The V gene lost 5 bases and the J gene lost 6 bases, with 19 bases spanning the gap. The germline gives CDR1 SGHAT, CDR2 FQDESV (reference sequence). The V gene is TRBV11-1, the J gene TRBJ2-2, with D maybe TRBD1 (6 bases). The clonotype originates from an adult with an advanced solid tumor such as melanoma, head and neck, liver or kidney cancer. This specimen was CD4+ or CD8+ T cells sorted from blood, taken in a trial of the OX40 agonist ivuxolimab. CDR3 in amino acids: CASSINAPGVSGELFF. The CDR3 nucleotides read TGTGCCAGCAGCATAAATGCCCCAGGGGTTTCCGGGGAGCTGTTTTTT. The full variable domain, with the rest looked up from reference TRBV11-1 and TRBJ2-2, is EAEVAQSPRYKITEKSQAVAFWCDPISGHATLYWYRQILGQGPELLVQFQDESVVDDSQLPKDRFSAERLKGVDSTLKIQPAELGDSAMYLCASSINAPGVSGELFFGEGSRLTVL.